This is a list of T cell receptor beta chains from one sample in a study of post-analysis software for immune sequencing data. MiXCR, run by TCRdb on the PCR reads, gives a single entry per CDR3 protein. The table shows 750,000 to 950,000 distinct CDR3 sequences, with approximately 57% occurring only once. Sequencing used blood. The receptor source for this set is a girl aged 10 to 17 with multiple sclerosis. Both conserved end residues are part of each CDR3. Each record gives: CDR3 protein, J gene, V gene.

CASSQDLSTSAAQYF | TRBJ2-3 | TRBV3-1
CASSNTGYNEQYF | . | TRBV12-3/TRBV12-4
CASSLSVPYEQYF | TRBJ2-7 | TRBV5-6
CASSLAEVQGTSSYEQYF | . | TRBV7-9
CSVQDYTF | TRBJ1-2 | TRBV29-1
CASSLVNYEAFF | TRBJ1-1 | TRBV7-9
CASSFGRGRYEQYF | TRBJ2-7 | TRBV7-2
CASSSYRDLKSSGANVRTF | TRBJ2-6 | TRBV7-9
CSVELVDRGSYEQYF | TRBJ2-7 | TRBV29-1
CSARTSGPPFGEQYF | TRBJ2-7 | TRBV20-1
CASSQLDRYNEQYF | . | TRBV4-1
CASSGGSEGYEQYF | . | TRBV6-1
CASSPDTGPYNEQFF | TRBJ2-1 | TRBV7-2
CATLNRTGEDEQFF | TRBJ2-1 | TRBV10-3
CASTLTSGITGANVLTF | TRBJ2-6 | TRBV12-3/TRBV12-4
CSARSQGGDYGYTF | TRBJ1-2 | TRBV20-1
CSVDRGIYGHTF | TRBJ1-2 | TRBV29-1
CASSSWGTAYNEQFF | TRBJ2-1 | TRBV5-1
CASRDKTGETDTQYF | TRBJ2-3 | TRBV5-1
CASSLAPGRGVQPQHF | TRBJ1-5 | TRBV7-2
CASSWAGGAYEQYF | TRBJ2-7 | TRBV5-1
CAIKASGSSYEQYF | TRBJ2-7 | TRBV10-3
CASSSPSSVYNEQFF | TRBJ2-1 | TRBV7-2
CASSHPQGANSPLHF | TRBJ1-6 | TRBV4-1
CSASRSGTSDTQYF | TRBJ2-3 | TRBV20-1
CATSRGSYNEQFF | TRBJ2-1 | TRBV15
CASRHRDRNYGYTF | TRBJ1-2 | TRBV3-1
CASSLRRGIPYEQYF | TRBJ2-7 | TRBV12-3/TRBV12-4
CAISREALRETQYF | TRBJ2-5 | TRBV10-3
CASSQEGYQPQHF | TRBJ1-5 | TRBV4-1
CASSLGSGDEQYF | TRBJ2-7 | TRBV12-3/TRBV12-4
CSVEDRSAADYEQYF | TRBJ2-7 | TRBV29-1
CASSSVGQSYGYTF | TRBJ1-2 | TRBV11-2